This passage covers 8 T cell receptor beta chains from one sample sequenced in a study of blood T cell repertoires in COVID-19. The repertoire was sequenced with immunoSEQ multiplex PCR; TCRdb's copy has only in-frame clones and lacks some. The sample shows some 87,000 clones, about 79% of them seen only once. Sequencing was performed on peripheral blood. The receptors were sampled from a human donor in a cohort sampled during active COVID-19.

CDR3 nucleotides: TGTGCCAGCAGTTACTCGATGGCGAGCACCAGGGATCCCGAGCAGTACGTC. Protein product: CASSYSMASTRDPEQYV. V and J are TRBV6-2 or TRBV6-3 and TRBJ2-7; perhaps TRBD1 as D (5 bases). The CDR3 is made up of 17 amino acids. Between the trimmed V and J ends, which lost 0 bases and 6 bases, there was a span of 21 bases. Germline assignment: CDR1 MNHEY and CDR2 SVGEGT.

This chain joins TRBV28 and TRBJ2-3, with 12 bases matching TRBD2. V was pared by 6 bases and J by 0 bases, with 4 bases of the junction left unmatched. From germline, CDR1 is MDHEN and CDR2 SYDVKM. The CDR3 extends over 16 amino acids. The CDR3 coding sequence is TGTGCCAGCAGGCTAGCGGGGGGGTGGAGCACAGATACGCAGTATTTT. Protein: CASRLAGGWSTDTQYF.

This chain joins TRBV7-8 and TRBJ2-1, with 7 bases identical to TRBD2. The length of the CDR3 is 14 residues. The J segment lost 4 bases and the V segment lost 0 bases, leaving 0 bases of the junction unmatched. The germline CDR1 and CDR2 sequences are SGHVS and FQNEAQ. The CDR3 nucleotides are TGTGCCAGCAGCTTAGCGGGAGGGTACAATGAGCAGTTCTTC. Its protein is CASSLAGGYNEQFF. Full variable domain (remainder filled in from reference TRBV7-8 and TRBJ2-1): GAGVSQSPRYKVAKRGQDVALRCDPISGHVSLFWYQQALGQGPEFLTYFQNEAQLDKSGLPSDRFFAERPEGSVSTLKIQRTQQEDSAVYLCASSLAGGYNEQFFGPGTRLTVL.

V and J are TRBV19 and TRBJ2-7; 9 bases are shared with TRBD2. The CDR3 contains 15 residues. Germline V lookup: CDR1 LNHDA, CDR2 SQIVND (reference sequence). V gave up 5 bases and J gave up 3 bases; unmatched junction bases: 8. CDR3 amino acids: CASSAQRGAFYEQYF. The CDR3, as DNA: TGTGCCAGTAGTGCCCAGCGGGGGGCCTTCTACGAGCAGTACTTC.

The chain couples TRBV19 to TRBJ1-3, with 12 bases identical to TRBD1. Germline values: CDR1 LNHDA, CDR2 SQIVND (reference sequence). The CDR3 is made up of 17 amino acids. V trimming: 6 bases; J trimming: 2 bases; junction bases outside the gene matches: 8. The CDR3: CASSSGTGGSPGNTIYF. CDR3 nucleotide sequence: TGTGCCAGTAGCTCCGGGACAGGGGGCTCCCCTGGAAACACCATATATTTT.

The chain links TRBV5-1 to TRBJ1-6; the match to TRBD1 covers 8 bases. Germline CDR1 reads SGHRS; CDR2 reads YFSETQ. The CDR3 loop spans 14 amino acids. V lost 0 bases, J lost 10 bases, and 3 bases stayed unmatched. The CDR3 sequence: CASSLGTGYSPLHF. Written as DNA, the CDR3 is TGCGCCAGCAGCTTGGGGACAGGGTACTCACCCCTCCACTTT.

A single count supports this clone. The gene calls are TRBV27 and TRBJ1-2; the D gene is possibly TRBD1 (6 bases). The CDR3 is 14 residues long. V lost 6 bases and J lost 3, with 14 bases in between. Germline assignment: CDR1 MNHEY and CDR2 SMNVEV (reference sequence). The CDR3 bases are TGTGCCAGCAGACTAACAGGGACGGACTATGGCTACACCTTC. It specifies CASRLTGTDYGYTF.

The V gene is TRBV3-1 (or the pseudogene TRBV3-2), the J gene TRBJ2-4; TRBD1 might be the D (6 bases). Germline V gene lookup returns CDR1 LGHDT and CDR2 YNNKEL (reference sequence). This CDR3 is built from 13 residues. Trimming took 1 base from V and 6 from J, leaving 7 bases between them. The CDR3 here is CASSQGDTNIQYF. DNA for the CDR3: TGTGCCAGCAGCCAAGGGGACACAAACATTCAGTACTTC.